A selection of T cell receptor beta chains follows, all from one sample in a study of cytomegalovirus exposure and HLA in healthy donors. The protocol was immunoSEQ multiplex PCR, while the TCRdb copy is restricted to in-frame clones and leaves out a portion. The repertoire shows 60,000 to 70,000 clones; the top ten hold about 16%. Material for sequencing was PBMCs. These receptors came from a boy under 18 in good health and CMV-seronegative. CDR3s include the opening cysteine and the closing phenylalanine or tryptophan. D genes are given only for firm matches.

cdr3_length: 15; j_call: TRBJ1-3; v_call: TRBV21-1; d_call: -; cdr3_aa: CASSKWQGAGNTIYF; cdr3_nt: TGTGCCAGCAGCAAGTGGCAGGGGGCTGGAAACACCATATATTTT
cdr3_length: 14; j_call: TRBJ1-5; v_call: TRBV6-5; d_call: -; cdr3_aa: CASSSQGGVQPQHF; cdr3_nt: TGTGCCAGCAGTTCCCAGGGCGGGGTCCAGCCCCAGCATTTT
cdr3_length: 13; j_call: TRBJ1-1; v_call: TRBV19; d_call: -; cdr3_aa: CASSRDKNTEAFF; cdr3_nt: TGTGCCAGTAGTCGGGACAAAAACACTGAAGCTTTCTTT
cdr3_length: 13; j_call: TRBJ2-7; v_call: TRBV7-8; d_call: -; cdr3_aa: CASSPGNTYEQYF; cdr3_nt: TGTGCCAGCAGCCCGGGGAACACCTACGAGCAGTACTTC
cdr3_length: 14; j_call: TRBJ2-7; v_call: TRBV9; d_call: TRBD2; cdr3_aa: CASSVAGGDYEQYF; cdr3_nt: TGTGCCAGCAGCGTAGCGGGAGGGGACTACGAGCAGTACTTC
cdr3_length: 15; j_call: TRBJ2-2; v_call: TRBV14; d_call: TRBD1; cdr3_aa: CASRQGMNPTGELFF; cdr3_nt: TGTGCCAGTCGACAGGGCATGAACCCCACCGGGGAGCTGTTTTTT
cdr3_length: 15; j_call: TRBJ2-7; v_call: TRBV9; d_call: TRBD2; cdr3_aa: CASSPPSGKISEQYF; cdr3_nt: TGTGCCAGCAGCCCGCCTAGCGGGAAGATAAGTGAGCAGTACTTC
cdr3_length: 13; j_call: TRBJ2-7; v_call: TRBV4-1; d_call: TRBD2; cdr3_aa: CASRETSGRSMYF; cdr3_nt: TGCGCCAGCAGGGAAACTAGCGGGAGGTCGATGTACTTC
cdr3_length: 17; j_call: TRBJ2-7; v_call: TRBV5-1; d_call: -; cdr3_aa: CASSLRSGDTGSYEQYF; cdr3_nt: TGCGCCAGCAGCTTGCGAAGTGGGGACACGGGCTCCTACGAGCAGTACTTC
cdr3_length: 16; j_call: TRBJ2-2; v_call: TRBV5-1; d_call: -; cdr3_aa: CASSWAARGNTGELFF; cdr3_nt: TGCGCCAGCAGCTGGGCGGCCAGGGGGAACACCGGGGAGCTGTTTTTT
cdr3_length: 21; j_call: TRBJ2-3; v_call: TRBV5-1; d_call: TRBD1; cdr3_aa: CASSLVRSRDRLFNTADTQYF; cdr3_nt: TGCGCCAGCAGCTTGGTGAGGAGCCGGGACAGATTATTTAACACAGCAGATACGCAGTATTTT